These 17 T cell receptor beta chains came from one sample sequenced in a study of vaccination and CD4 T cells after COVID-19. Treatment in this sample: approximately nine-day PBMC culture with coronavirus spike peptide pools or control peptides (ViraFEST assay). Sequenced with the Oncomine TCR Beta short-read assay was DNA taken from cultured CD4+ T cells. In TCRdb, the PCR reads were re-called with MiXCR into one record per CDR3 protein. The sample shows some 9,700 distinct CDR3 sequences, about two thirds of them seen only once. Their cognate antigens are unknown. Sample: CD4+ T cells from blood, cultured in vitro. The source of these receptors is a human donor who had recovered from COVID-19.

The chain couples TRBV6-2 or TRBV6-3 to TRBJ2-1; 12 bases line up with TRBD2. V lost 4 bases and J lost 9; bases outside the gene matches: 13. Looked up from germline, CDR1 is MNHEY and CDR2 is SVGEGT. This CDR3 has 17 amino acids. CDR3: CASSFRTSGVALGEQFF. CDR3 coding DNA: TGTGCCAGCAGTTTCCGGACTAGCGGGGTTGCCCTTGGTGAGCAGTTCTTC.

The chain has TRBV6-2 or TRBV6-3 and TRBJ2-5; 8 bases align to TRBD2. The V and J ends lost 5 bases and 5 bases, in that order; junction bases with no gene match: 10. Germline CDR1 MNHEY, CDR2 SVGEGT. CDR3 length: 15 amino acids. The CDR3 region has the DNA TGTGCCAGCAGTCCGGCCGTAGCGGGGTGGGAGACCCAGTACTTC. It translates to CASSPAVAGWETQYF.

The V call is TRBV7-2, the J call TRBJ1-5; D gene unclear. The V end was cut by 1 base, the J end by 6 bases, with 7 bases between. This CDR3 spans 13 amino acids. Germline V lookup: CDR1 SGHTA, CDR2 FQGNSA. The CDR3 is CASSLGEIQPQHF. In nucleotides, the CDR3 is TGTGCCAGCAGCTTAGGTGAAATTCAGCCCCAGCATTTT.

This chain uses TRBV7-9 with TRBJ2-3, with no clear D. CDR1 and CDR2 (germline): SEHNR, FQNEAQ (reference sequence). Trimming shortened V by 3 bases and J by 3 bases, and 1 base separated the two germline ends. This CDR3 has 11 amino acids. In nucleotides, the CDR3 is TGTGCCAGCAGCTTGACAGATACGCAGTATTTT. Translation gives CASSLTDTQYF.

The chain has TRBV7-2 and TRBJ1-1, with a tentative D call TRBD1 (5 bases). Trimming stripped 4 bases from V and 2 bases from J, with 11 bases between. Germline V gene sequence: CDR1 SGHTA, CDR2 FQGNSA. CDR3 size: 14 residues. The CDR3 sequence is CASSWAGFNTEAFF. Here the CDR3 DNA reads TGTGCCAGCAGCTGGGCAGGGTTTAACACTGAAGCTTTCTTT.

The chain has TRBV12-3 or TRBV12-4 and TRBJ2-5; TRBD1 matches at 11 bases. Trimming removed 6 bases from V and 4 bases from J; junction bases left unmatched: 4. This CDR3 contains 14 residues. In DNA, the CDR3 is TGTGCCAGCAGGGGGACAGGGGGTGGAGAGACCCAGTACTTC. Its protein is CASRGTGGGETQYF.

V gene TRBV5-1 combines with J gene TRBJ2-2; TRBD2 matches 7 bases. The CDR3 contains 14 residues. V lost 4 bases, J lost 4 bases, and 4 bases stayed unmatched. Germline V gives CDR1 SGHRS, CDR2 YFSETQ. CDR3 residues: CASSDPSGTGELFF. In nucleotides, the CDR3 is TGCGCCAGCAGCGATCCTAGCGGCACCGGGGAGCTGTTTTTT.

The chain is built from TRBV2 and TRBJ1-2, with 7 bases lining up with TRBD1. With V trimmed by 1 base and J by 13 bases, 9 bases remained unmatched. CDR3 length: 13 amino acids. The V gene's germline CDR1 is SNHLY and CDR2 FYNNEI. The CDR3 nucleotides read TGTGCCAGCAGTGAAGTAGCAGGGGGTCGTTGCACCTTC. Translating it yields CASSEVAGGRCTF.

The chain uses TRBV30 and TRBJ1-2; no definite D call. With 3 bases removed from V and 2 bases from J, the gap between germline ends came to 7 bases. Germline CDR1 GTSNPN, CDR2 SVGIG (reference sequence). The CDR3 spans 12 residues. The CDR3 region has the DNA TGTGCCTGGAGGGGCTTAAACTATGGCTACACCTTC. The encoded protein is CAWRGLNYGYTF.

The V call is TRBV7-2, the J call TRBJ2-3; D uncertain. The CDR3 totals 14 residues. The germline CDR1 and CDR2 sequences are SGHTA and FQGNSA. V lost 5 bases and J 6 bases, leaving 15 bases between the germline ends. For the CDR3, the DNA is TGTGCCAGCAGCCCCGCCCATAGTTCCGATACGCAGTATTTT. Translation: CASSPAHSSDTQYF.

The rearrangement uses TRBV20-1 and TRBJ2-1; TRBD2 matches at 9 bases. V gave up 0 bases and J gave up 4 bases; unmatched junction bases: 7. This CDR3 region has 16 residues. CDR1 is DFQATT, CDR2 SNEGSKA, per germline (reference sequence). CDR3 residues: CSARDFRSGSYNEQFF. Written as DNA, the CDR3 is TGCAGTGCTAGAGATTTTCGTAGCGGGAGTTACAATGAGCAGTTCTTC.

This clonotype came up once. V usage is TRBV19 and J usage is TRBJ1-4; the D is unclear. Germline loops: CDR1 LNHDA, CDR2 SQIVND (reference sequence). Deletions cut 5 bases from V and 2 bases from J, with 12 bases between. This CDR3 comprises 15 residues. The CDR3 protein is CASSSQVSTNEKLFF. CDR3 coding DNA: TGTGCCAGTAGTTCCCAAGTGAGCACTAATGAAAAACTGTTTTTT.

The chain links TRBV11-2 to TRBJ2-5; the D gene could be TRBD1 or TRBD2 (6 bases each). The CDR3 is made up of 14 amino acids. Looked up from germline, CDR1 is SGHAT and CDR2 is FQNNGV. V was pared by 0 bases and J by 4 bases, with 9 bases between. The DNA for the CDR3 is TGTGCCAGCAGCTTAGATCGGGGGCGAGAGACCCAGTACTTC. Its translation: CASSLDRGRETQYF.

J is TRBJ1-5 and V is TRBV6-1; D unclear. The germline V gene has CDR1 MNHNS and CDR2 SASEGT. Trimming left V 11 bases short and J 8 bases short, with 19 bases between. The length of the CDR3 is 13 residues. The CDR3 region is CASRRRPGEPQHF. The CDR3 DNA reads TGTGCCTCTAGGCGGCGGCCTGGGGAGCCCCAGCATTTT.

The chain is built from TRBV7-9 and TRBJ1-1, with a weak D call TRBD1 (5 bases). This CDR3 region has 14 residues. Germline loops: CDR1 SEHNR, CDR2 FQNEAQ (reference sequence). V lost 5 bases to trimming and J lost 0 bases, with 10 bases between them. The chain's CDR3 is CASSRGRMNTEAFF. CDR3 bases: TGTGCCAGCAGCCGGGGACGGATGAACACTGAAGCTTTCTTT.

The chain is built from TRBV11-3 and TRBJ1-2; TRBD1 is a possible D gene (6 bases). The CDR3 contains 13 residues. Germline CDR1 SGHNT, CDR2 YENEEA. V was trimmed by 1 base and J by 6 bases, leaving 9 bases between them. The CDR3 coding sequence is TGTGCCAGCAGCTTAGGCAACAGGGATGGCTACACCTTC. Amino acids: CASSLGNRDGYTF.

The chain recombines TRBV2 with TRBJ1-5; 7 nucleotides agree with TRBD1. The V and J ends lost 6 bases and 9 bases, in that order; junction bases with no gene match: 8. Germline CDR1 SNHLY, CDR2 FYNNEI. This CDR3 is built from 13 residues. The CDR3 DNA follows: TGTGCCAGCAGCCTTTCACAGGGGCCGCCCCAGCATTTT. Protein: CASSLSQGPPQHF.